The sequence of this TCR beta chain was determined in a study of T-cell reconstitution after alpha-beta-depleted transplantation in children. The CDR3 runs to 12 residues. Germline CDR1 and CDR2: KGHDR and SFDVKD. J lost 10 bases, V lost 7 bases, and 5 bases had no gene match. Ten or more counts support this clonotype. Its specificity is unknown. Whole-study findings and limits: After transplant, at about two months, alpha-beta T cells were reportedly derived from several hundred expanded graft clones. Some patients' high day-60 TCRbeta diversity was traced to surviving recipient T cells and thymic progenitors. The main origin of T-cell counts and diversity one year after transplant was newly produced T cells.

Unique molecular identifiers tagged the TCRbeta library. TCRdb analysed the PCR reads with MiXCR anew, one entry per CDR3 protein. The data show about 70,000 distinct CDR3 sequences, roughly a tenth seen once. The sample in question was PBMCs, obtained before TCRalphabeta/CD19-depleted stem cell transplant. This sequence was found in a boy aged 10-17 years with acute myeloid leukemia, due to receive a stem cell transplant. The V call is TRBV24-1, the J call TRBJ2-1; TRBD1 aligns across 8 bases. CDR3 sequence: CATSRGRGEQFF. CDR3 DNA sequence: TGTGCCACCAGCAGGGGGCGCGGGGAGCAGTTCTTC.